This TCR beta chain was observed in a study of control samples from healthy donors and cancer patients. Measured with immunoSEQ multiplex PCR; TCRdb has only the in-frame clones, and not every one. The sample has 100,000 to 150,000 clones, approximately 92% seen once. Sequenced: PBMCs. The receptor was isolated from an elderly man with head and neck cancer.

For the CDR3, the DNA is TGTGCCAGCAGCGTAGGAGGACTAGCGGGGGGGTATTACGAGCAGTACTTC. Translated: CASSVGGLAGGYYEQYF. The rearrangement joins TRBV9 to TRBJ2-7, with 15 bases that match TRBD2. CDR1 and CDR2 from the germline V gene are SGDLS and YYNGEE. V lost 0 bases to trimming and J lost 4 bases; unmatched junction nucleotides: 5. The CDR3 extends over 17 amino acids.